Listed here are 28 T cell receptor beta chains from one sample, sequenced in a study of blood T cell repertoires in COVID-19. Generated by immunoSEQ multiplex PCR, the TCRdb table keeps only in-frame clones and is missing some. The repertoire holds some 200,000 clones, with 87% as singletons. The specimen sequenced was peripheral blood. These receptors came from a woman aged 18-29 years who had recovered from COVID-19.

This chain connects TRBV6-5 to TRBJ1-3, with 9 bases lining up with TRBD1. Germline values: CDR1 MNHEY, CDR2 SVGAGI. The CDR3 has 13 amino acids. J was trimmed by 6 bases and V by 6 bases; bases with no gene match: 3. In nucleotides, the CDR3 is TGTGCCAGCAGGGGACAGGGACCAAACACCATATATTTT. Protein sequence: CASRGQGPNTIYF.

The chain uses TRBV29-1 and TRBJ2-5; the match to TRBD1 covers 8 bases. V lost 1 base to trimming and J lost 4 bases; unmatched junction nucleotides: 5. Germline lookup yields CDR1 SQVTM and CDR2 ANQGSEA. CDR3 length: 14 residues. The CDR3 sequence: CSVEGRDRRETQYF. CDR3 nucleotides: TGCAGCGTTGAAGGCCGGGACAGGCGAGAGACCCAGTACTTC.

V usage is TRBV27 and J usage is TRBJ1-1; unclear D gene. Trimming left V 6 bases short and J 3 bases short, with 11 bases between. Germline CDR1 reads MNHEY; CDR2 reads SMNVEV (reference sequence). This CDR3 comprises 13 residues. The CDR3: CASSPTGYTEAFF. The CDR3 nucleotides are TGTGCCAGCAGCCCCACCGGGTACACTGAAGCTTTCTTT.

As DNA, the CDR3 is TGTGCCAGCAGTTTATTTGGCCGCACTGAAGCTTTCTTT. Protein: CASSLFGRTEAFF. V usage is TRBV27 and J usage is TRBJ1-1; D remains ambiguous. CDR3 length: 13 amino acids. The V end was cut by 1 base, the J end by 4 bases, with 7 bases between. Germline V gives CDR1 MNHEY, CDR2 SMNVEV (reference sequence).

This chain joins TRBV6-6 and TRBJ2-7, with 9 bases fitting TRBD1. Germline lookup yields CDR1 MNHNY and CDR2 SVGAGI (reference sequence). V lost 7 bases and J lost 3; bases outside the gene matches: 7. This CDR3 is built from 14 residues. In DNA, the CDR3 is TGTGCCAGCAACCTACAGGGGGCTGTCTACGAGCAGTACTTC. It codes for CASNLQGAVYEQYF.

V gene TRBV5-1 combines with J gene TRBJ2-3; TRBD2 agrees at 11 bases. The ends lost 6 bases at V and 4 bases at J; junction bases unmatched: 4. CDR3 length: 14 residues. Germline V lookup: CDR1 SGHRS, CDR2 YFSETQ. In nucleotides, the CDR3 is TGCGCCAGCATGCTAGCGGGGGGATCAGATACGCAGTATTTT. Translation: CASMLAGGSDTQYF.

J is TRBJ2-3 and V is TRBV5-6; 7 positions agree with TRBD1. Germline CDR1 and CDR2: SGHDT and YYEEEE. This CDR3 is built from 16 residues. The V segment lost 1 base and the J segment 0 bases; nucleotides outside the gene matches: 5. CDR3 residues: CASSLSGTASTDTQYF. CDR3 DNA sequence: TGTGCCAGCAGCTTGTCCGGGACAGCTAGCACAGATACGCAGTATTTT. Full variable domain (rest looked up from reference TRBV5-6 and TRBJ2-3): DAGVTQSPTHLIKTRGQQVTLRCSPKSGHDTVSWYQQALGQGPQFIFQYYEEEERQRGNFPDRFSGHQFPNYSSELNVNALLLGDSALYLCASSLSGTASTDTQYFGPGTRLTVL.

V and J are TRBV10-3 and TRBJ2-5, with TRBD1 matching over 7 bases. The ends lost 0 bases at V and 4 bases at J; junction bases unmatched: 2. CDR1 ENHRY and CDR2 SYGVKD come from the germline V gene. The CDR3 extends over 14 amino acids. The CDR3 loop reads CAISESAGGETQYF. The CDR3, as DNA: TGTGCCATCAGTGAGTCGGCAGGGGGAGAGACCCAGTACTTC.

The CDR3 here is CASSLGTGAYEQYF. DNA of the CDR3: TGTGCCAGCAGCTTAGGGACAGGTGCCTACGAGCAGTACTTC. This chain uses TRBV5-4 with TRBJ2-7; 8 bases are a match to TRBD1. This CDR3 is built from 14 residues. The germline V gene encodes CDR1 SGHNT and CDR2 YYREEE (reference sequence). After removal of 2 bases from V and 2 bases from J, the junction contained 3 bases not matched to a gene.

The sample holds one count of this clone. The rearrangement joins TRBV7-2 to TRBJ2-1, with D perhaps matching TRBD2 (6 bases). Deletions cut 5 bases from V and 0 bases from J, with 17 bases between. The CDR3 runs to 17 residues. Germline V CDR1 and CDR2: SGHTA, FQGNSA. The CDR3 DNA sequence: TGTGCCAGCAGCACCGCCGGGAGATACACCTCCTACAATGAGCAGTTCTTC. Protein product: CASSTAGRYTSYNEQFF.

The rearrangement uses TRBV4-3 and TRBJ1-3, with D unclear. Looked up from germline, CDR1 is LGHNA and CDR2 is YSLEER. The CDR3 has 15 amino acids. V was shortened by 0 bases and J by 1 base, with 7 bases between the two germline ends. In DNA form, the CDR3 reads TGCGCCAGCAGCCAAGATGAGATTTCTGGAAACACCATATATTTT. Translating gives CASSQDEISGNTIYF.

The genes are TRBV27 and TRBJ1-1; no clear D gene. Germline lookup yields CDR1 MNHEY and CDR2 SMNVEV (reference sequence). Trimming took 2 bases from V and 10 from J, leaving 14 bases between them. The CDR3 covers 13 residues. The CDR3: CASSLDVAGRAFF. The CDR3 DNA reads TGTGCCAGCAGTTTAGATGTGGCAGGTAGAGCTTTCTTT.

V usage is TRBV27 and J usage is TRBJ2-3; TRBD2 agrees at 8 bases. Germline V gene sequence: CDR1 MNHEY, CDR2 SMNVEV (reference sequence). J was trimmed by 3 bases and V by 5 bases; bases with no gene match: 7. The CDR3 loop spans 15 amino acids. The CDR3 DNA reads as TGTGCCAGCAGTATGTCAGCGGGAGCGACAGATACGCAGTATTTT. Residues: CASSMSAGATDTQYF.

The CDR3 bases are TGTGCCAGCAGGGCTTCGGGACAGGGGTATGGCTACACCTTC. Amino acids: CASRASGQGYGYTF. V usage is TRBV6-4 and J usage is TRBJ1-2, with 10 bases lining up with TRBD1. The CDR3 loop spans 14 amino acids. V was pared by 6 bases and J by 5 bases, with 6 bases of the junction left unmatched. Germline assignment: CDR1 MRHNA and CDR2 SNTAGT.

The rearrangement uses TRBV5-6 and TRBJ2-1; 11 bases match TRBD2. The CDR3 runs 16 residues. The germline V gene encodes CDR1 SGHDT and CDR2 YYEEEE. Trimming at V came to 2 bases and at J to 6 bases, leaving 7 bases not matched to a gene. Here the CDR3 reads CASSLQGLAVSNEQFF. Written as DNA, the CDR3 is TGTGCCAGCAGCTTACAGGGACTAGCGGTGTCCAATGAGCAGTTCTTC.

This chain joins TRBV5-1 and TRBJ2-2; 10 bases align to TRBD2. The length of the CDR3 is 16 residues. CDR1 is SGHRS and CDR2 is YFSETQ in the germline V gene. The V gene end was trimmed by 0 bases and the J gene end by 4 bases; junction bases not matched to a gene: 3. The CDR3 DNA sequence: TGCGCCAGCAGCTTGGCGCTAGCGGGAGTCACCGGGGAGCTGTTTTTT. It yields the protein CASSLALAGVTGELFF.

There are a few counts of this clone. The rearrangement links TRBV25-1 to TRBJ1-2; 7 bases map to TRBD1. Germline V gene sequence: CDR1 MGHDK, CDR2 SYGVNS. The CDR3 is made up of 16 amino acids. The junction had 7 bases not matched to a gene; V was cut back by 3 bases and J by 0 bases. CDR3 region: CASSDPQGSANYGYTF. In DNA, the CDR3 is TGTGCCAGCAGTGACCCACAGGGGTCAGCTAACTATGGCTACACCTTC.

This chain uses TRBV4-1 with TRBJ2-1; 7 bases map to TRBD2. CDR3 length: 15 amino acids. The germline V gene encodes CDR1 MGHRA and CDR2 YSYEKL. With V trimmed by 4 bases and J by 8 bases, 11 bases remained unmatched. This CDR3 is CASSPRESQGDEQFF. In DNA, the CDR3 is TGCGCCAGCAGCCCGCGGGAGAGCCAGGGCGATGAGCAGTTCTTC.

This clone has only a few counts. CDR3 protein: CASSLDFNEQFF. In DNA, the CDR3 is TGCGCCAGCAGCCTGGACTTCAATGAGCAGTTCTTC. This chain links TRBV5-1 with TRBJ2-1, with D perhaps matching TRBD2 (5 bases). Germline CDR1 is SGHRS and CDR2 is YFSETQ. This CDR3 has 12 residues. Trimming stripped 4 bases from V and 6 bases from J, with 8 bases between.

This clone occurred once. V is TRBV6-5 and J is TRBJ2-7, with D perhaps TRBD1 (5 bases). V was shortened by 1 base and J by 2 bases, with 6 bases between the two germline ends. CDR1 is MNHEY, CDR2 SVGAGI, per germline. The CDR3 contains 13 residues. The CDR3 loop is CASSYLQAYEQYF. As DNA, the CDR3 is TGTGCCAGCAGTTACTTACAGGCCTACGAGCAGTACTTC.

The sample holds one count of this clone. The CDR3 spells CSVGYRGSTDTQYF. CDR3 nucleotides: TGCAGCGTCGGGTACAGGGGATCCACAGATACGCAGTATTTT. The V call is TRBV29-1, the J call TRBJ2-3, with TRBD1 matching 7 bases. CDR3 length equals 14 residues. V was pared by 6 bases and J by 2 bases, with 8 bases of the junction left unmatched. Germline CDR1 is SQVTM and CDR2 is ANQGSEA.

This rearrangement joins TRBV6-2 or TRBV6-3 to TRBJ1-2; D remains unclear. V was clipped by 1 base and J by 1 base, with 10 bases between them. Germline loops: CDR1 MNHEY, CDR2 SVGEGT. This CDR3 has 15 amino acids. As DNA, the CDR3 is TGTGCCAGCAGTTACTTTCTAGAGGATAACTATGGCTACACCTTC. Protein product: CASSYFLEDNYGYTF.

This sequence joins TRBV19 and TRBJ1-1; D is unclear. The CDR3 loop spans 13 amino acids. Trimming stripped 5 bases from V and 1 base from J, with 8 bases between. CDR1 LNHDA and CDR2 SQIVND come from the germline V gene (reference sequence). DNA for the CDR3: TGTGCCAGTAGTTGGGGAGCGAACACTGAAGCTTTCTTT. Translating it yields CASSWGANTEAFF.

In this sample, this clone turned up once. The chain joins TRBV28 to TRBJ1-2, with TRBD1 identical over 10 bases. V lost 6 bases, J lost 5 bases, and 3 bases stayed unmatched. The CDR3 runs 13 residues. Germline V gene data show CDR1 as MDHEN and CDR2 as SYDVKM. This CDR3 is CASRTGQGYGYTF. CDR3 DNA sequence: TGTGCCAGCAGAACGGGACAGGGGTATGGCTACACCTTC.

In its sample, this clone was seen a few times. The chain combines TRBV5-6 with TRBJ1-1; D ambiguous. This CDR3 is 13 amino acids long. In germline, CDR1 is SGHDT, CDR2 YYEEEE. V lost 4 bases and J lost 1, with 8 bases in between. The CDR3 loop is CASSPVRNTEAFF. CDR3 DNA: TGTGCCAGCAGCCCGGTGAGGAACACTGAAGCTTTCTTT.

The chain employs TRBV7-7 and TRBJ2-2, with 8 bases lining up with TRBD2. Unmatched junction bases numbered 6, after V lost 5 bases and J lost 4 bases. The germline CDR1 and CDR2 sequences are SSHAT and FNYEAQ (reference sequence). The CDR3 sequence is 15 residues long. The CDR3 DNA follows: TGTGCCAGCAGCCGTAGCGGGACGGGCACCGGGGAGCTGTTTTTT. As protein: CASSRSGTGTGELFF.

The chain joins TRBV11-2 to TRBJ2-7, with D possibly TRBD2 on 5 matching bases. Per the germline V gene, CDR1 is SGHAT and CDR2 is FQNNGV. Trimming cost V 1 base and J 0 bases, with 16 bases left between them. CDR3 length: 17 residues. The CDR3, as DNA: TGTGCCAGCAGCTTAGGACCCGGGATTATCGACTCCTACGAGCAGTACTTC. Amino acids: CASSLGPGIIDSYEQYF.

This chain connects TRBV6-6 to TRBJ1-2; no firm D call. CDR1 MNHNY and CDR2 SVGAGI come from the germline V gene (reference sequence). The CDR3 sequence is 16 residues long. V was trimmed by 0 bases and J by 4 bases, leaving 15 bases between them. In DNA, the CDR3 is TGTGCCAGCAGTTACTCGAAGGCAGGCAGTCCCTATGGCTACACCTTC. Its translation: CASSYSKAGSPYGYTF.